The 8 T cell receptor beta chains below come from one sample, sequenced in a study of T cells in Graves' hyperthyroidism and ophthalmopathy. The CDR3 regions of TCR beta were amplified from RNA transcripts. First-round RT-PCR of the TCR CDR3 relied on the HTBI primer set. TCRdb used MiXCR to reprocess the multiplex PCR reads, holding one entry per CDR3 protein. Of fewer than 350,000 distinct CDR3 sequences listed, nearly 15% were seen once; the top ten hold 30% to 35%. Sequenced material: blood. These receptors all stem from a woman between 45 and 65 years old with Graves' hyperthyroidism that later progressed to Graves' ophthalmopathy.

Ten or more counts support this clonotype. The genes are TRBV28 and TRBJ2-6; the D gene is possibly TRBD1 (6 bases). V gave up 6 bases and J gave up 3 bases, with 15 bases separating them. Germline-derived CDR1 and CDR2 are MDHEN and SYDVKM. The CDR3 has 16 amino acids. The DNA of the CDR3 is TGTGCCAGCAGAGCCGGACAGCTGTATGGGGCCAACGTCCTGACTTTC. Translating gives CASRAGQLYGANVLTF.

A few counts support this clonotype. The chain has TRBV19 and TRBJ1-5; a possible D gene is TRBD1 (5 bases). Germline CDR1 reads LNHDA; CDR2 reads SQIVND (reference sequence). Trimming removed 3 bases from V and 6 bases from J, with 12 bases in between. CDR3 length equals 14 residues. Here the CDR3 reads CASSMSGFGQPQHF. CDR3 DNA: TGTGCCAGTAGTATGTCAGGGTTCGGTCAGCCCCAGCATTTT.

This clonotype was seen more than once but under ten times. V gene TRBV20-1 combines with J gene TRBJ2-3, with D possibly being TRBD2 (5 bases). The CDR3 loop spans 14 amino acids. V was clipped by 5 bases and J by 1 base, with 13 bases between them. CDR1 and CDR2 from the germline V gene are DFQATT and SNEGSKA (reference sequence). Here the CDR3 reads CSALGPAGTDTQYF. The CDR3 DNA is TGCAGTGCTCTCGGTCCAGCGGGCACAGATACGCAGTATTTT.

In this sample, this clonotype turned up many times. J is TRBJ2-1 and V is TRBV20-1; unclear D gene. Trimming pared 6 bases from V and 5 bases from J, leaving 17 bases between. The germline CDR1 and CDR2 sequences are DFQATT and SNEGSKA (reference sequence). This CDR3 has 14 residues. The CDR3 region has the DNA TGCAGTGCCCTGTTTGCGCGGCTTCACAATGAGCAGTTCTTC. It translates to CSALFARLHNEQFF.

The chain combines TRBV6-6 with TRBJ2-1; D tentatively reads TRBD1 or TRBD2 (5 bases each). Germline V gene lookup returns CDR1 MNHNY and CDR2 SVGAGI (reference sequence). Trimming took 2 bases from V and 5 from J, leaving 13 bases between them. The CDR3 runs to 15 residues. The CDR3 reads CASSYGAGLNNEQFF. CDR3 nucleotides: TGTGCCAGCAGTTACGGGGCAGGACTGAACAATGAGCAGTTCTTC.

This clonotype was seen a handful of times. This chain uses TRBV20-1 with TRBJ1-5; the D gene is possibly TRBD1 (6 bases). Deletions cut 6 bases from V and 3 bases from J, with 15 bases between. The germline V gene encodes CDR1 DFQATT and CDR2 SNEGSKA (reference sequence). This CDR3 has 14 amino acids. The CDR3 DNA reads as TGCAGTGCCCCGAGGGGGGGGGTCAATCAGCCCCAGCATTTT. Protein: CSAPRGGVNQPQHF.

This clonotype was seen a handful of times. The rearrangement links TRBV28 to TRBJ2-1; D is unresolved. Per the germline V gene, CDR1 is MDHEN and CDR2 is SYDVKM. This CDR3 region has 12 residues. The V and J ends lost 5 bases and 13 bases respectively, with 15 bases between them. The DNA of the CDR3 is TGTGCCAGCAGTGTCCCTGAGGCAGTACAGTTCTTC. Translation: CASSVPEAVQFF.

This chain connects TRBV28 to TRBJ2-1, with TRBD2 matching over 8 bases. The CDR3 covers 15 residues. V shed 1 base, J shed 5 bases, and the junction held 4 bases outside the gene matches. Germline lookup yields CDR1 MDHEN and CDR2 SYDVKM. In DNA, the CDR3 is TGTGCCAGCAGTTTATTAGCGGGGAATGACAATGAGCAGTTCTTC. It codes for CASSLLAGNDNEQFF. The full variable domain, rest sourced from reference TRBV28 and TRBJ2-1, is DVKVTQSSRYLVKRTGEKVFLECVQDMDHENMFWYRQDPGLGLRLIYFSYDVKMKEKGDIPEGYSVSREKKERFSLILESASTNQTSMYLCASSLLAGNDNEQFFGPGTRLTVL.